These 12 T cell receptor beta chains were sequenced from one sample in a study of T cell changes during pregnancy in multiple sclerosis. Only in-frame clones appear in the TCRdb table, and some are missing; sequencing was by immunoSEQ multiplex PCR. The table has about 73,000 clones, under 90% seen once. Sequenced material: peripheral blood, taken after pregnancy. The receptors here all came from a female donor in good health, enrolled as a control in a pregnancy study.

The rearrangement joins TRBV30 to TRBJ2-1, with 8 bases identical to TRBD1. The CDR3 loop spans 12 amino acids. The junction had 7 bases not matched to a gene; V was cut back by 5 bases and J by 10 bases. Looked up from germline, CDR1 is GTSNPN and CDR2 is SVGIG (reference sequence). CDR3 coding DNA: TGTGCCTGGCAGGGGGCTGGTGGGGAGCAGTTCTTC. This encodes CAWQGAGGEQFF.

V and J are TRBV5-1 and TRBJ2-5, with TRBD2 identical over 10 bases. With 0 bases clipped from V and 14 bases from J, the junction kept 16 bases outside the gene matches. The CDR3 loop spans 16 amino acids. From germline, CDR1 is SGHRS and CDR2 YFSETQ. Here the CDR3 reads CASSLAGLAGAKECYF. The DNA of the CDR3 is TGCGCCAGCAGCTTGGCCGGGCTAGCGGGAGCGAAGGAATGCTACTTC.

The V call is TRBV7-2, the J call TRBJ2-1, with D perhaps matching TRBD2 (5 bases). The length of the CDR3 is 14 residues. The germline CDR1 and CDR2 sequences are SGHTA and FQGNSA. Trimming removed 1 base from V and 9 bases from J, with 13 bases in between. CDR3 sequence: CASSLGMTRGEQFF. CDR3 in DNA: TGTGCCAGCAGCTTAGGCATGACACGGGGTGAGCAGTTCTTC.

The rearrangement uses TRBV5-1 and TRBJ2-5; TRBD1 matches 7 bases. Germline CDR1 reads SGHRS; CDR2 reads YFSETQ. The V gene end was trimmed by 0 bases and the J gene end by 2 bases; junction bases not matched to a gene: 7. The CDR3 is 16 residues long. In DNA, the CDR3 is TGCGCCAGCAGCTTGGTGACCGGACAGGCACAAGAGACCCAGTACTTC. This gives the protein CASSLVTGQAQETQYF.

The chain combines TRBV11-2 with TRBJ2-7; 8 bases fit TRBD2. Germline V gene sequence: CDR1 SGHAT, CDR2 FQNNGV. Trimming removed 6 bases from V and 2 bases from J; junction bases left unmatched: 9. This CDR3 has 15 amino acids. The CDR3 nucleotides read TGTGCCAGCAGTCGCCCTAGCGGGCCCCCCTACGAGCAGTACTTC. Protein product: CASSRPSGPPYEQYF.

The chain uses TRBV6-5 and TRBJ2-2, with D possibly being TRBD2 (5 bases). Germline CDR1 MNHEY, CDR2 SVGAGI. V lost 6 bases to trimming and J lost 3 bases, with 11 bases between them. The CDR3 spans 14 residues. As DNA, the CDR3 is TGTGCCAGCAGATATACTAGGTACACCGGGGAGCTGTTTTTT. As protein: CASRYTRYTGELFF.

The chain links TRBV5-6 to TRBJ1-2; D gene ambiguous. Germline V gene data show CDR1 as SGHDT and CDR2 as YYEEEE. With 1 base removed from V and 9 bases from J, the gap between germline ends came to 7 bases. CDR3 length: 11 amino acids. The DNA for the CDR3 is TGTGCCAGCAGCTTGAGCGGCCGCTACACCTTC. Encoded protein: CASSLSGRYTF.

V is TRBV6-4 and J is TRBJ1-3; possible D gene TRBD1, 5 bases. This CDR3 has 17 residues. From germline, CDR1 is MRHNA and CDR2 SNTAGT. Deletions cut 5 bases from V and 3 bases from J, with 20 bases between. CDR3 nucleotides: TGTGCCAGCAGTTGCAACATGTGGGGGGAGGATGGAAACACCATATATTTT. This gives the protein CASSCNMWGEDGNTIYF.

The V and J genes are TRBV27 and TRBJ1-3, with D possibly TRBD1 on 5 matching bases. V lost 8 bases to trimming and J lost 3 bases, with 17 bases between them. Germline V lookup: CDR1 MNHEY, CDR2 SMNVEV (reference sequence). The CDR3 covers 15 residues. The CDR3: CASRPRPDIGNTIYF. CDR3 coding DNA: TGTGCCAGCCGGCCGCGACCGGACATTGGAAACACCATATATTTT.

This chain joins TRBV11-2 and TRBJ2-5; D is undetermined. CDR3 length: 14 amino acids. Germline CDR1 is SGHAT and CDR2 is FQNNGV. The V end lost 2 bases, the J end lost 4 bases, and 11 bases lay between the germline ends. CDR3: CASSLLARSETQYF. The CDR3, as DNA: TGTGCCAGCAGCTTATTAGCTAGGTCAGAGACCCAGTACTTC.

The chain joins TRBV18 to TRBJ2-7; 8 nucleotides match TRBD1. Germline V gene data show CDR1 as KGHSH and CDR2 as LQKENI. The V gene end was trimmed by 2 bases and the J gene end by 2 bases; junction bases not matched to a gene: 5. This CDR3 has 15 amino acids. CDR3 bases: TGTGCCAGCTCACCAACAGGGGGATTGGCCTACGAGCAGTACTTC. Residues: CASSPTGGLAYEQYF.

The chain uses TRBV29-1 and TRBJ2-2; TRBD2 matches at 12 bases. CDR3 length equals 15 residues. Germline assignment: CDR1 SQVTM and CDR2 ANQGSEA. V shed 7 bases and J 3 bases; nucleotides not matched to a gene: 6. The CDR3 region has the DNA TGCAGCGGCCCGACTAGCGGGGGAGACACCGGGGAGCTGTTTTTT. Translating it yields CSGPTSGGDTGELFF.